Listed below are T cell receptor beta chains from one sample, sequenced in a study of T cells in Graves' hyperthyroidism and ophthalmopathy. MiXCR was run by TCRdb on the multiplex PCR reads, yielding one entry per CDR3 protein. The repertoire holds 530,000 or so distinct CDR3 sequences, with less than 25% as singletons. The material sequenced was blood. These TCRs come from a woman aged 25 to 45 with Graves' ophthalmopathy. Both conserved end residues are part of each CDR3. The order of the fields is D gene, V gene, J gene, clone size, CDR3 DNA, CDR3 protein. A D gene is named only where the DNA matches it firmly. Not all rows give a size; the values are once, few, many and, for expanded clones, a class.

D gene: NA; V gene: TRBV5-1; J gene: TRBJ1-5; clone size: NA; CDR3 DNA: TGCGCCAGCAGCTTCGACGGGGTCGGGCAGCCCCAGCATTTT; CDR3 protein: CASSFDGVGQPQHF
D gene: NA; V gene: TRBV7-2; J gene: TRBJ1-2; clone size: many; CDR3 DNA: TGTGCCAGCAGCACAATGCTGGATTTTGATGGCTACACCTTC; CDR3 protein: CASSTMLDFDGYTF
D gene: NA; V gene: TRBV12-3/TRBV12-4; J gene: TRBJ2-7; clone size: NA; CDR3 DNA: TGTGCCAGCAGTTTCCGTTGGGCAGTCGGTCTCGAGCAGTACTTC; CDR3 protein: CASSFRWAVGLEQYF
D gene: TRBD2; V gene: TRBV20-1; J gene: TRBJ2-5; clone size: many; CDR3 DNA: TGCAGTGCTAGAGATCACGGGGGGTACCAAGAGACCCAGTACTTC; CDR3 protein: CSARDHGGYQETQYF
D gene: TRBD1; V gene: TRBV4-1; J gene: TRBJ1-2; clone size: many; CDR3 DNA: TGCGCCAGCAGCCCCGGACAGGGAACTAACTATGGCTACACCTTC; CDR3 protein: CASSPGQGTNYGYTF
D gene: NA; V gene: TRBV2; J gene: TRBJ2-7; clone size: few; CDR3 DNA: TGTGCCAGCAACAGCGGGTTTAGCGAGCAGTACTTC; CDR3 protein: CASNSGFSEQYF
D gene: TRBD2; V gene: TRBV12-3/TRBV12-4; J gene: TRBJ2-7; clone size: many; CDR3 DNA: TGTGCCAGCACCCCTAGCGGGGACCTCTACGAGCAGTACTTC; CDR3 protein: CASTPSGDLYEQYF
D gene: NA; V gene: TRBV6-5; J gene: TRBJ1-2; clone size: many; CDR3 DNA: TGTGCCAGCAGTTACTCGGCAGTCCAAAACTATGGCTACACCTTC; CDR3 protein: CASSYSAVQNYGYTF
D gene: TRBD2; V gene: TRBV12-3/TRBV12-4; J gene: TRBJ2-7; clone size: many; CDR3 DNA: TGTGCCAGCAAACCTAGCGGGGGCCTCTACGAGCAGTACTTC; CDR3 protein: CASKPSGGLYEQYF
D gene: TRBD1; V gene: TRBV28; J gene: TRBJ1-1; clone size: NA; CDR3 DNA: TGTGCCAGCAGTTTAGACAGGGGCCCCTGGATCGCTGAAGCTTTCTTT; CDR3 protein: CASSLDRGPWIAEAFF
D gene: NA; V gene: TRBV29-1; J gene: TRBJ2-2; clone size: many; CDR3 DNA: TGCAGCGCGAAGGGACAGAACACCGGGGAGCTGTTTTTT; CDR3 protein: CSAKGQNTGELFF
D gene: TRBD2; V gene: TRBV4-3; J gene: TRBJ2-5; clone size: many; CDR3 DNA: TGCGCCAGCAGCCAAGATACTAGCGGGGCAACCCAGTACTTC; CDR3 protein: CASSQDTSGATQYF
D gene: NA; V gene: TRBV9; J gene: TRBJ1-3; clone size: NA; CDR3 DNA: TGTGCCAGCAGCGTAGCTTCCAATCCCGGATTGAACACCATATATTTT; CDR3 protein: CASSVASNPGLNTIYF
D gene: TRBD1; V gene: TRBV28; J gene: TRBJ1-1; clone size: few; CDR3 DNA: TGTGCCAGCAGGGTACGAACAGGGGAGGTTTGGACTGAAGCTTTCTTT; CDR3 protein: CASRVRTGEVWTEAFF
D gene: NA; V gene: TRBV20-1; J gene: TRBJ1-3; clone size: NA; CDR3 DNA: TGCAGTGCTAGTTATGGGACAAGCTCTGGAAACACCATATATTTT; CDR3 protein: CSASYGTSSGNTIYF
D gene: NA; V gene: TRBV18; J gene: TRBJ2-5; clone size: NA; CDR3 DNA: TGTGCCAGCTCAAGGGGTCGAAAGACCCAGTACTTC; CDR3 protein: CASSRGRKTQYF
D gene: TRBD1; V gene: TRBV12-5; J gene: TRBJ1-1; clone size: many; CDR3 DNA: TGTGCTAGTGGGCGCCGGGACAGGGTCGACACTGAAGCTTTCTTT; CDR3 protein: CASGRRDRVDTEAFF
D gene: NA; V gene: TRBV24-1; J gene: TRBJ1-2; clone size: many; CDR3 DNA: TGTGCCACCAGTGACCCCACAGGGATCTATGGCTACACCTTC; CDR3 protein: CATSDPTGIYGYTF
D gene: TRBD1; V gene: TRBV11-2; J gene: TRBJ1-3; clone size: NA; CDR3 DNA: TGTGCCAGCAGCTTAGGATCGGCGGGGACAGGGACTGGAAACACCATATATTTT; CDR3 protein: CASSLGSAGTGTGNTIYF
D gene: NA; V gene: TRBV6-2/TRBV6-3; J gene: TRBJ2-7; clone size: many; CDR3 DNA: TGTGCCAGCAAGGACGACAGTTACTACGAGCAGTACTTC; CDR3 protein: CASKDDSYYEQYF
D gene: NA; V gene: TRBV12-5; J gene: TRBJ1-2; clone size: many; CDR3 DNA: TGTGCTAGTGGTTTACCAGACTATGGCTACACCTTC; CDR3 protein: CASGLPDYGYTF
D gene: NA; V gene: TRBV30; J gene: TRBJ2-5; clone size: NA; CDR3 DNA: TGTGCCTGGAGGGTTCGAGCAGAAGAGACCCAGTACTTC; CDR3 protein: CAWRVRAEETQYF
D gene: TRBD2; V gene: TRBV19; J gene: TRBJ2-4; clone size: few; CDR3 DNA: TGTGCCAGTACCATGGGAGGGCATGCCAAAAACATTCAGTACTTC; CDR3 protein: CASTMGGHAKNIQYF
D gene: NA; V gene: TRBV12-3/TRBV12-4; J gene: TRBJ2-7; clone size: many; CDR3 DNA: TGTGCCAGCAGTCCGAAACCCACTAGGGAGCAGTACTTC; CDR3 protein: CASSPKPTREQYF
D gene: NA; V gene: TRBV3-1; J gene: TRBJ1-5; clone size: few; CDR3 DNA: TGTGCCAGCAGCCAAGACATTACGAGCAATCAGCCCCAGCATTTT; CDR3 protein: CASSQDITSNQPQHF
D gene: NA; V gene: TRBV6-2/TRBV6-3; J gene: TRBJ1-5; clone size: NA; CDR3 DNA: TGTGCCAGCAGTTGGGCAGGGCAGCCCCAGCATTTT; CDR3 protein: CASSWAGQPQHF
D gene: NA; V gene: TRBV29-1; J gene: TRBJ1-2; clone size: many; CDR3 DNA: TGCAGCGTGACACAGAACTATGGCTACACCTTC; CDR3 protein: CSVTQNYGYTF
D gene: NA; V gene: TRBV12-3/TRBV12-4; J gene: TRBJ1-2; clone size: many; CDR3 DNA: TGTGCCAGCAGTTTAGCGGGGAACGGCTACACCTTC; CDR3 protein: CASSLAGNGYTF
D gene: NA; V gene: TRBV4-2; J gene: TRBJ1-2; clone size: NA; CDR3 DNA: TGTGCCAGCAGCCAAGATTGGAGCCCCGGGACACACTATGGCTACACCTTC; CDR3 protein: CASSQDWSPGTHYGYTF
D gene: NA; V gene: TRBV6-5; J gene: TRBJ2-4; clone size: many; CDR3 DNA: TGTGCCAGCAGTTACTCCCGGGGCAGTGGAGAAAACATTCAGTACTTC; CDR3 protein: CASSYSRGSGENIQYF
D gene: NA; V gene: TRBV12-3/TRBV12-4; J gene: TRBJ1-3; clone size: many; CDR3 DNA: TGTGCCAGCAGTCCATTAGGGGGACCTGGAAACACCATATATTTT; CDR3 protein: CASSPLGGPGNTIYF
D gene: NA; V gene: TRBV6-1; J gene: TRBJ2-4; clone size: many; CDR3 DNA: TGTGCCAGCAGTCAGACAGTCCCCAAAAACATTAAGTACTTC; CDR3 protein: CASSQTVPKNIKYF
D gene: NA; V gene: TRBV2; J gene: TRBJ1-1; clone size: few; CDR3 DNA: TGTGCCAGCAGTGTCGGTGGGGCCGGGACTGAAGCTTTCTTT; CDR3 protein: CASSVGGAGTEAFF
D gene: NA; V gene: TRBV15; J gene: TRBJ1-1; clone size: many; CDR3 DNA: TGTGCCACCAGCAGAGATTGGCGGGGGCGCGGGACTGAAGCTTTCTTT; CDR3 protein: CATSRDWRGRGTEAFF
D gene: NA; V gene: TRBV15; J gene: TRBJ2-7; clone size: many; CDR3 DNA: TGTGCCACCAGCAGAGATTTGATAGGGAGCTCCTACGAGCAGTACTTC; CDR3 protein: CATSRDLIGSSYEQYF
D gene: TRBD2; V gene: TRBV28; J gene: TRBJ2-5; clone size: many; CDR3 DNA: TGTGCCAGCAGCAGACTAGCGGGGGACCTTTCCCAAGAGACCCAGTACTTC; CDR3 protein: CASSRLAGDLSQETQYF
D gene: NA; V gene: TRBV6-2/TRBV6-3; J gene: TRBJ2-7; clone size: many; CDR3 DNA: TGTGCCAGCAGTTACTCGAGGGATCTTGAATCCTACGAGCAGTACTTC; CDR3 protein: CASSYSRDLESYEQYF
D gene: NA; V gene: TRBV24-1; J gene: TRBJ2-7; clone size: NA; CDR3 DNA: TGTGCCACCAGTCAAGACAGATACGACGAGCAGTACTTC; CDR3 protein: CATSQDRYDEQYF
D gene: TRBD1; V gene: TRBV30; J gene: TRBJ1-2; clone size: many; CDR3 DNA: TGTGCCTGGGCAGGGGGCTTGGACTATGGCTACACCTTC; CDR3 protein: CAWAGGLDYGYTF
D gene: TRBD2; V gene: TRBV10-3; J gene: TRBJ2-5; clone size: few; CDR3 DNA: TGTGCCATCAGGAAAGGACTAGATAGGGAGACCCAGTACTTC; CDR3 protein: CAIRKGLDRETQYF
D gene: NA; V gene: TRBV28; J gene: TRBJ1-5; clone size: NA; CDR3 DNA: TGTGCCAGCAGGGGCTCGGGGGGAAGCAATCAGCCCCAGCATTTT; CDR3 protein: CASRGSGGSNQPQHF
D gene: NA; V gene: TRBV2; J gene: TRBJ2-5; clone size: many; CDR3 DNA: TGTGCCAGCAGTGAAAGGGGGGTACAAGAGACCCAGTACTTC; CDR3 protein: CASSERGVQETQYF
D gene: NA; V gene: TRBV27; J gene: TRBJ2-6; clone size: many; CDR3 DNA: TGTGCCAGCAGGACGACTGGGGCCAACGTCCTGACTTTC; CDR3 protein: CASRTTGANVLTF
D gene: TRBD1; V gene: TRBV11-2; J gene: TRBJ2-7; clone size: many; CDR3 DNA: TGTGCCAGCAGCCCTTTTCATCCGACAGGGGATACCTACGAGCAGTACTTC; CDR3 protein: CASSPFHPTGDTYEQYF
D gene: NA; V gene: TRBV28; J gene: TRBJ1-2; clone size: many; CDR3 DNA: TGTGCCAGCAGTACCACACAGGGTGGCTACACCTTC; CDR3 protein: CASSTTQGGYTF
D gene: NA; V gene: TRBV27; J gene: TRBJ1-1; clone size: many; CDR3 DNA: TGTGCCAGCAGCCGCCACAGGGACACTGAAGCTTTCTTT; CDR3 protein: CASSRHRDTEAFF
D gene: TRBD1; V gene: TRBV7-8; J gene: TRBJ1-5; clone size: many; CDR3 DNA: TGTGCCAGCAGCTTGCTAGGGTGGGACAGGAATCAGCCCCAGCATTTT; CDR3 protein: CASSLLGWDRNQPQHF
D gene: NA; V gene: TRBV3-1; J gene: TRBJ2-7; clone size: few; CDR3 DNA: TGTGCCAGCAGCCAACAGGAAGTGTCCGAGCAGTACTTC; CDR3 protein: CASSQQEVSEQYF